This T cell receptor beta chain is from a study of T cells in tuberculosis. The protocol was immunoSEQ multiplex PCR, while the TCRdb copy is restricted to in-frame clones and leaves out a portion. The table lists over 25,000 clones, 85% to 90% of them singletons, with around 6.1% in the top ten. V was pared by 3 bases and J by 10 bases, with 9 bases of the junction left unmatched. The V gene's germline CDR1 is SGHDN and CDR2 FVKESK. CDR3 length equals 15 residues. This chain links TRBV14 with TRBJ1-1, with TRBD1 identical over 12 bases. What was sequenced was PBMCs. The sequence came from a donor aged 5-35 years with latent tuberculosis or without tuberculosis infection. CDR3 DNA sequence: TGTGCCAGCAGCCACCCGGGACAGGGGGCGCCGGGAGCTTTCTTT. This codes for CASSHPGQGAPGAFF.